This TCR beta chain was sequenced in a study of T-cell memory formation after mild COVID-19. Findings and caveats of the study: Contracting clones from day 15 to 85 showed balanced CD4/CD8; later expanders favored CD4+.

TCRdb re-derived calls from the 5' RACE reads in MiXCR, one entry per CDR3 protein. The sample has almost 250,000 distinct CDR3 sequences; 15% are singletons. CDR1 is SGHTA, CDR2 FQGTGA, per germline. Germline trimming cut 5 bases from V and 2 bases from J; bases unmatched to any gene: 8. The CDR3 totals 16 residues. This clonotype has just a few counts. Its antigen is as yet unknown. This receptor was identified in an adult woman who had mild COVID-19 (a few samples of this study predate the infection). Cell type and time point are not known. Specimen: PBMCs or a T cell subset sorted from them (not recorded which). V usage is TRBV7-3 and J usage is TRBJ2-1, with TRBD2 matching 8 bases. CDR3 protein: CASSPTSGVTYNEQFF. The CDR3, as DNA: TGTGCCAGCAGCCCAACTAGCGGCGTAACCTACAATGAGCAGTTCTTC.